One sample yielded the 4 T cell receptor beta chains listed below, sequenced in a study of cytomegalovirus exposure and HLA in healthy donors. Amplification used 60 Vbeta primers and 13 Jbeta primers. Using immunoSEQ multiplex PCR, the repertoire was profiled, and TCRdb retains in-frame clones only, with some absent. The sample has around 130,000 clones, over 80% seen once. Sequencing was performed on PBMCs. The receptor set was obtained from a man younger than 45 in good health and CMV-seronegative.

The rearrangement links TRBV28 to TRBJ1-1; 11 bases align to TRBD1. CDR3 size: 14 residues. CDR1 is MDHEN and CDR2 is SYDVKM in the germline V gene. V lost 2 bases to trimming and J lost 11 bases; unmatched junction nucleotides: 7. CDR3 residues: CASSLGPGQGAAFF. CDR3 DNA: TGTGCCAGCAGTTTAGGCCCCGGACAGGGGGCGGCTTTCTTT.

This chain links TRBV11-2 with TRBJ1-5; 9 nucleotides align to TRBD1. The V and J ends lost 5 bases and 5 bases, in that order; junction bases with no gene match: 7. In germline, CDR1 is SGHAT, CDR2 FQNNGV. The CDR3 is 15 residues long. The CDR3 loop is CASSLRTGEDQPQHF. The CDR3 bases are TGTGCCAGCAGCCTCCGGACAGGGGAAGATCAGCCCCAGCATTTT.

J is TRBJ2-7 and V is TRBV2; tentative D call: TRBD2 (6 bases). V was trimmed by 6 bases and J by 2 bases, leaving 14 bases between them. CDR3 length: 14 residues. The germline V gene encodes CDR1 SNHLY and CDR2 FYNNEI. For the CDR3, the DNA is TGTGCCAGCAGATACGGCGGGGCCGCCTACGAGCAGTACTTC. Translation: CASRYGGAAYEQYF.

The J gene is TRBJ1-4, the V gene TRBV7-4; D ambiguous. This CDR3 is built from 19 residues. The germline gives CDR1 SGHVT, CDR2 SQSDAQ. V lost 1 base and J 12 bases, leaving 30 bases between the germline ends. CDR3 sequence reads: CASSLEVPPPPDACSELFF. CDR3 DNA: TGTGCCAGCAGCTTAGAAGTCCCCCCGCCCCCGGACGCGTGTAGCGAACTGTTTTTT.